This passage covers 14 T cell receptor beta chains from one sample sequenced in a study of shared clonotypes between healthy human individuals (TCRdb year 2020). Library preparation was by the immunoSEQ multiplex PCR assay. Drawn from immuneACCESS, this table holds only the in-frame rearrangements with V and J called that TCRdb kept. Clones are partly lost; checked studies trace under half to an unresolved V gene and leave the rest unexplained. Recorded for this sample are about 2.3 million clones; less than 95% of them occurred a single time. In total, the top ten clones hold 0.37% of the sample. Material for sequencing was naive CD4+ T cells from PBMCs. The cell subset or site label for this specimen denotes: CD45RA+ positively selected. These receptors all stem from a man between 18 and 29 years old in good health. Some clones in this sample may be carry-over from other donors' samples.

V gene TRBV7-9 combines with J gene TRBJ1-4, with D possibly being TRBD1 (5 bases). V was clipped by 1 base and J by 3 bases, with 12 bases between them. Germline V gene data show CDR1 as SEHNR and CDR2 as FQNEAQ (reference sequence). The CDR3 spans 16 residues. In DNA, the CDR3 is TGTGCCAGCAGCTTAGTAATCGGACAAGCTAATGAAAAACTGTTTTTT. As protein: CASSLVIGQANEKLFF.

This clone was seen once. This chain's CDR3 is CASRPLFVTGKGDEQFF. CDR3 coding DNA: TGCGCCAGCAGGCCGCTCTTTGTGACCGGGAAGGGGGACGAGCAGTTCTTC. This chain connects TRBV4-1 to TRBJ2-1; possible D gene TRBD1, 6 bases. Germline CDR1 reads MGHRA; CDR2 reads YSYEKL. The CDR3 totals 17 residues. Trimming took 6 bases from V and 10 from J, leaving 28 bases between them.

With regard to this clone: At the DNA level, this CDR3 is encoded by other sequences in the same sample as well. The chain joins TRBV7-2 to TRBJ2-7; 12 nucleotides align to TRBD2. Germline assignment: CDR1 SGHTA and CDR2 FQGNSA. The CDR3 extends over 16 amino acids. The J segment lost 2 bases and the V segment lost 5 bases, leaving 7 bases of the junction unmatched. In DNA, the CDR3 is TGTGCCAGCAGCCCCAGGCTAGCGGGAGGGCCCTACGAGCAGTACTTC. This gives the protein CASSPRLAGGPYEQYF.

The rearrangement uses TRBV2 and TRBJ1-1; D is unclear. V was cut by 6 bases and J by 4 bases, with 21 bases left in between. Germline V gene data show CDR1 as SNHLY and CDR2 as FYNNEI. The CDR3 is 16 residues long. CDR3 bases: TGTGCCAGCAGGGGCTTCCCCCGGGGAGCAGGCACTGAAGCTTTCTTT. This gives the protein CASRGFPRGAGTEAFF.

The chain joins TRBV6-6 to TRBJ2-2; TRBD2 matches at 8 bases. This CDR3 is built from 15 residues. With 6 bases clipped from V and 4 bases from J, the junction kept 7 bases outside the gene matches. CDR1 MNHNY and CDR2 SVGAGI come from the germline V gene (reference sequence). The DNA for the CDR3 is TGTGCCAGCAGGCCCGGACTAGCCGGCACCGGGGAGCTGTTTTTT. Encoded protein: CASRPGLAGTGELFF.

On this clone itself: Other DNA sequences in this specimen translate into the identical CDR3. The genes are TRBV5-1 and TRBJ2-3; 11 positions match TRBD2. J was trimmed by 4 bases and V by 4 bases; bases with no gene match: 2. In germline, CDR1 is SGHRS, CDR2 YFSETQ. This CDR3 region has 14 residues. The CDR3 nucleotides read TGCGCCAGCAGCGTAGCGGGAGGGGCAGATACGCAGTATTTT. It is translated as CASSVAGGADTQYF.

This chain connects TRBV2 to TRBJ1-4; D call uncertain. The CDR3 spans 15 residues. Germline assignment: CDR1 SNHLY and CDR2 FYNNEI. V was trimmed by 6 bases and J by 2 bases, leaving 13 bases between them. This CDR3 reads CASRLQRSTNEKLFF. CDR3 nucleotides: TGTGCCAGCAGGCTCCAACGGTCGACTAATGAAAAACTGTTTTTT.

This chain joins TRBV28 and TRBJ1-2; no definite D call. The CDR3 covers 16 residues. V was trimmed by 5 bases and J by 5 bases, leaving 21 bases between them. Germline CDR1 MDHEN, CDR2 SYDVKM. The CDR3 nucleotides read TGTGCCAGCAGTACAATACACCGGACGTGGGATTATGGCTACACCTTC. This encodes CASSTIHRTWDYGYTF.

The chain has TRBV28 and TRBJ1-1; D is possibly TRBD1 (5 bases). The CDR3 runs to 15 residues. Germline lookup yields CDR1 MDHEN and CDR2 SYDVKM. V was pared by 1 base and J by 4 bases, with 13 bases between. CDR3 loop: CASSLFRIGGTEAFF. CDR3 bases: TGTGCCAGCAGTTTATTTCGAATCGGGGGCACTGAAGCTTTCTTT.

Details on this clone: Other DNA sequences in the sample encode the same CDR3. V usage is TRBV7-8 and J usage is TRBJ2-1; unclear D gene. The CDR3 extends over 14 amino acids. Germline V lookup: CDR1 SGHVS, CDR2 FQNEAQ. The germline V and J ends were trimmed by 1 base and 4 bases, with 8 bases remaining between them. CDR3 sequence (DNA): TGTGCCAGCAGCTTAGAGGGTCGATACAATGAGCAGTTCTTC. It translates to CASSLEGRYNEQFF.

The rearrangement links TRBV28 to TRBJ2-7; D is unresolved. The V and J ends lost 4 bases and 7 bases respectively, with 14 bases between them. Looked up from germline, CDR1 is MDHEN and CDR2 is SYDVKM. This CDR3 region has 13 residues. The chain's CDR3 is CASSSRRWGEQYF. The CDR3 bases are TGTGCCAGCAGTTCCCGACGTTGGGGAGAGCAGTACTTC.

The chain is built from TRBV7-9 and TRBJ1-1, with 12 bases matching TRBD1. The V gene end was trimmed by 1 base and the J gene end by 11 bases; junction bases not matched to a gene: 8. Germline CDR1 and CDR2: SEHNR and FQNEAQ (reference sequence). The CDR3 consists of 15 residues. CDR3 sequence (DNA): TGTGCCAGCAGCTTAGATTTGGCGGGACAGGGGGCCGCTTTCTTT. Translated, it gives CASSLDLAGQGAAFF.

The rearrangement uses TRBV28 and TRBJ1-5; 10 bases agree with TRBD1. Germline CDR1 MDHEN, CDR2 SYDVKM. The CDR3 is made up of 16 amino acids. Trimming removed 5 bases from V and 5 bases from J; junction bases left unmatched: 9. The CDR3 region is CASSDSGTGDHQPQHF. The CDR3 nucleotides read TGTGCCAGCAGTGATTCCGGGACAGGGGACCATCAGCCCCAGCATTTT.

The CDR3 bases are TGTGCCACCACCCGGAAGAACACCGGGGAGCTGTTTTTT. It yields the protein CATTRKNTGELFF. The chain is built from TRBV15 and TRBJ2-2, with D unresolved. Germline-derived CDR1 and CDR2 are LNHNV and YYDKDF (reference sequence). Trimming cost V 7 bases and J 1 base, with 7 bases left between them. This CDR3 spans 13 amino acids.